The clone carrying this TCR beta chain has only a few counts. TCRdb reanalysed the RT-PCR reads using MiXCR and keeps one entry per CDR3 protein. Of about 680,000 distinct CDR3 sequences listed, 12% to 15% are singletons. CDR1 SNHLY and CDR2 FYNNEI come from the germline V gene. With 4 bases removed from V and 2 bases from J, the gap between germline ends came to 6 bases. This CDR3 contains 14 residues. The receptor's source is a female donor in good health, serving as a healthy control. Specimen: memory CD4+ T cells from blood. The chain couples TRBV2 to TRBJ2-6; weak D call: TRBD2 (5 bases). The DNA for the CDR3 is TGTGCCAGCAGTGGAGGGACTGGGGCCAACGTCCTGACTTTC. Residues: CASSGGTGANVLTF. Based on the CDR3 plus reference TRBV2 and TRBJ2-6, the full variable domain is EPEVTQTPSHQVTQMGQEVILRCVPISNHLYFYWYRQILGQKVEFLVSFYNNEISEKSEIFDDQFSVERPDGSNFTLKIRSTKLEDSAMYFCASSGGTGANVLTFGAGSRLTVL.